This TCR beta chain was retrieved from a study of blood T cell repertoires in COVID-19. Clones were sequenced by immunoSEQ multiplex PCR, and TCRdb holds only the in-frame ones, with some missing. The top ten clones hold 1.2% of a sample with 140,000 to 150,000 clones, around 89% of them seen once. The CDR3 is made up of 14 amino acids. CDR1 and CDR2 from the germline V gene are LNHDA and SQIVND (reference sequence). V was shortened by 2 bases and J by 5 bases, with 12 bases between the two germline ends. This sequence originates from a woman aged 25 to 39 with acute COVID-19. Sequencing was done on a sample of PBMCs or T cells enriched from blood (not recorded which). The chain has TRBV19 and TRBJ2-5, with a possible D match to TRBD1 (5 bases). CDR3 loop: CASSIQGGGETQYF. For the CDR3, the DNA is TGTGCCAGTAGTATACAGGGCGGTGGGGAGACCCAGTACTTC. The full variable domain, in which reference TRBV19 and TRBJ2-5 provide the parts outside the CDR3, is DGGITQSPKYLFRKEGQNVTLSCEQNLNHDAMYWYRQDPGQGLRLIYYSQIVNDFQKGDIAEGYSVSREKKESFPLTVTSAQKNPTAFYLCASSIQGGGETQYFGPGTRLLVL.